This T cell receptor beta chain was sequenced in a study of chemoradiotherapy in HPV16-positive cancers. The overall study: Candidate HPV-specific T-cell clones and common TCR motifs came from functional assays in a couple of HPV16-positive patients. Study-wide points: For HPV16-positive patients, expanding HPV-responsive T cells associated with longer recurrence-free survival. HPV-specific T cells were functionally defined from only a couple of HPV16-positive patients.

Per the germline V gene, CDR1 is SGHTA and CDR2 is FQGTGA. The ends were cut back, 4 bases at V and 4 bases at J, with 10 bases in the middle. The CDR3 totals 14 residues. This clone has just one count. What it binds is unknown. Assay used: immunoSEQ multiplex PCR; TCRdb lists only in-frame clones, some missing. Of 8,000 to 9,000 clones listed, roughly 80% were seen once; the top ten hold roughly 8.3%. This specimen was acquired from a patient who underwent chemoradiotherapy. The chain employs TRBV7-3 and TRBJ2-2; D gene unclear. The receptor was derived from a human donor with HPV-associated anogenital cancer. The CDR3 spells CASSYSKLTGELFF. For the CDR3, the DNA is TGTGCCAGCAGCTATTCTAAGCTCACCGGGGAGCTGTTTTTT.